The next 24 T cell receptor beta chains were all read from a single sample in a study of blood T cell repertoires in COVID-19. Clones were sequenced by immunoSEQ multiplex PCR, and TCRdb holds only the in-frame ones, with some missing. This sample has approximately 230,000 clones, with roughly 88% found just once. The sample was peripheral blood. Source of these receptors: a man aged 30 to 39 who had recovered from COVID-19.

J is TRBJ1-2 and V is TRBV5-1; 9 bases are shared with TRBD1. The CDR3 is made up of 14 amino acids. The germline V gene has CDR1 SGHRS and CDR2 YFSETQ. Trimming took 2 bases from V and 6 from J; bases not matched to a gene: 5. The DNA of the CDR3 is TGCGCCAGCAGCTTACCGGGACAGGGTGATGGCTACACCTTC. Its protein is CASSLPGQGDGYTF.

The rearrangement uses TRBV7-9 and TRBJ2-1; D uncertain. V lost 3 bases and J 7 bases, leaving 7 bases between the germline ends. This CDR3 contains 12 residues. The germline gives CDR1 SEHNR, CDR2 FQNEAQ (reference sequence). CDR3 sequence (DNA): TGTGCCAGCAGCTTCACCGGTAATGAGCAGTTCTTC. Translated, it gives CASSFTGNEQFF.

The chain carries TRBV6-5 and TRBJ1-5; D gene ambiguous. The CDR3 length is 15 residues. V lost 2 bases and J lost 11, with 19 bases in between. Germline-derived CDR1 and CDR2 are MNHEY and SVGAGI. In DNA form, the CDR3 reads TGTGCCAGCAGTTACCTGGCGGACTCGTCCGCGGCCCAGCATTTT. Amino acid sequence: CASSYLADSSAAQHF.

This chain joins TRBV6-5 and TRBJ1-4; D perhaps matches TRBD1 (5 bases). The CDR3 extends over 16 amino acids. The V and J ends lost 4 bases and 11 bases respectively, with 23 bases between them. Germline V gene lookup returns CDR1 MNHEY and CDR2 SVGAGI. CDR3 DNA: TGTGCCAGCAGTTGGCGAGGGAGTGGGGTTCGGGGGAAACTGTTTTTT. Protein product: CASSWRGSGVRGKLFF.

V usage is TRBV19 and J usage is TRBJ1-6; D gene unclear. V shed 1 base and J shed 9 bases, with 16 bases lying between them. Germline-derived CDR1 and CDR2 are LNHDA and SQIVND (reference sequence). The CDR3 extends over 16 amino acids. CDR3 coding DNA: TGTGCCAGTAGTATAGTTATTGCTTCAGAGGGTTCACCCCTCCACTTT. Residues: CASSIVIASEGSPLHF.

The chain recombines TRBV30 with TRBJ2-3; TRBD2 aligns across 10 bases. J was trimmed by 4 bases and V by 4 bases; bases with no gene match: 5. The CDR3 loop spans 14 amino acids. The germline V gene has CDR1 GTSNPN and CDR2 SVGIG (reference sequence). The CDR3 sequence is CAWTLAGVPDTQYF. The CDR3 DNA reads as TGTGCCTGGACCCTAGCGGGGGTTCCAGATACGCAGTATTTT.

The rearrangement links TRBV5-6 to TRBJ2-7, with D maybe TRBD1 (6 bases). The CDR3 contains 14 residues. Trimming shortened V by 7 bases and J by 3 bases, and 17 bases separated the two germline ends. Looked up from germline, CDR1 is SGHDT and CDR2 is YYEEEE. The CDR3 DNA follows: TGTGCCAGCGCCGCCTGGGGGCCAGGCTACGAGCAGTACTTC. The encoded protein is CASAAWGPGYEQYF.

The CDR3: CSVRDRGSAGANVLTF. The CDR3 bases are TGCAGCGTGCGGGACAGGGGGTCCGCCGGGGCCAACGTCCTGACTTTC. This sequence joins TRBV29-1 and TRBJ2-6; 11 nucleotides match TRBD1. The CDR3 sequence is 16 residues long. Germline-derived CDR1 and CDR2 are SQVTM and ANQGSEA. The trim removed 6 bases at V and 4 bases at J, leaving 8 bases unmatched.

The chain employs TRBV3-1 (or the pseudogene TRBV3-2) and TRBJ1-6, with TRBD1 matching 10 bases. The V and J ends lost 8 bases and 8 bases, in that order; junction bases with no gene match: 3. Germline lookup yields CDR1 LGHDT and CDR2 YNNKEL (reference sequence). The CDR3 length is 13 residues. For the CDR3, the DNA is TGTGCCAGCCTAGGACAGGGGGATTCACCCCTCCACTTT. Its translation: CASLGQGDSPLHF.

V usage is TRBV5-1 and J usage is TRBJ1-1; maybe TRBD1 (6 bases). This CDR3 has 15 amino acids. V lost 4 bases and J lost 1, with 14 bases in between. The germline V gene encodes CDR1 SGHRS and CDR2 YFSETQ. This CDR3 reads CASSPRRGTNTEAFF. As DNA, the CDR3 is TGCGCCAGCAGCCCCCGAAGGGGGACGAACACTGAAGCTTTCTTT.

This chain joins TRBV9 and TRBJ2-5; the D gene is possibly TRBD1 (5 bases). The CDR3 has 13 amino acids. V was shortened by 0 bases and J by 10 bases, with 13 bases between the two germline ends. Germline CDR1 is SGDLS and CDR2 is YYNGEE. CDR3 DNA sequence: TGTGCCAGCAGCGTAGGGGGCCAAACAATCCAGTACTTC. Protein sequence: CASSVGGQTIQYF.

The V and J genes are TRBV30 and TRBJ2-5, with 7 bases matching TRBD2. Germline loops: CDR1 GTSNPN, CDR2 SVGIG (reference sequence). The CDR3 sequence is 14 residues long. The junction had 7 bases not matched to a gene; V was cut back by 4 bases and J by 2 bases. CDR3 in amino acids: CAWNQRGPQETQYF. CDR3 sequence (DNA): TGTGCCTGGAACCAGCGGGGCCCACAAGAGACCCAGTACTTC.

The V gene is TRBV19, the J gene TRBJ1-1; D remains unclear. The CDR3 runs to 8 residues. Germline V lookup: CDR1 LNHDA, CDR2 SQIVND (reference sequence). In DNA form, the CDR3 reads TGTCCCGGGGAGGGAGCTTTCTTT. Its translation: CPGEGAFF.

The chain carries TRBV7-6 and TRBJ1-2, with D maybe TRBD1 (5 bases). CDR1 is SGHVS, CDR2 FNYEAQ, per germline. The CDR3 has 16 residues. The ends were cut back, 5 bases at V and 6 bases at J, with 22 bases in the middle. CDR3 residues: CASSPYFRGSGNGYTF. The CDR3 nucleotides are TGTGCCAGCAGCCCCTACTTTAGGGGATCAGGCAATGGCTACACCTTC.

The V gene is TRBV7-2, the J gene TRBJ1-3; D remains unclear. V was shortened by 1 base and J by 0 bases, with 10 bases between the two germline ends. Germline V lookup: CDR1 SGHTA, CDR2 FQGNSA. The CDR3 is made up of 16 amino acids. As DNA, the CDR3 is TGTGCCAGCAGCTTAGGAGGCAGCCGCTCTGGAAACACCATATATTTT. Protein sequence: CASSLGGSRSGNTIYF.

In DNA, the CDR3 is TGCAGCGCTCACAGGGGGCTGGGTCCCCTGAACACTGAAGCTTTCTTT. This translates into CSAHRGLGPLNTEAFF. V and J are TRBV29-1 and TRBJ1-1, with TRBD1 identical over 9 bases. The germline CDR1 and CDR2 sequences are SQVTM and ANQGSEA. The CDR3 is 16 amino acids. Trimming cost V 7 bases and J 0 bases; bases outside gene matches: 12.

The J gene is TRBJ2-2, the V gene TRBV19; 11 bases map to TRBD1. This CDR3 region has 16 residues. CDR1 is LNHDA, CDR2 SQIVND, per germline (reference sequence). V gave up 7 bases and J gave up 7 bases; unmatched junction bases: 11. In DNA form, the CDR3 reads TGTGCCAGTAAAAGTGGACAGGGGGCTGGAAACGGGGAGCTGTTTTTT. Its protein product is CASKSGQGAGNGELFF.

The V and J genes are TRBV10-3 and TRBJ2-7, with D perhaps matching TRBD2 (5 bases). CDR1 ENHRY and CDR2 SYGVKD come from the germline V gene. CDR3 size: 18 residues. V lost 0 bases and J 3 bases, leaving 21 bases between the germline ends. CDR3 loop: CAISESTRDNGWDYEQYF. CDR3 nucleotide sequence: TGTGCCATCAGTGAGTCGACTCGGGATAACGGTTGGGACTACGAGCAGTACTTC.

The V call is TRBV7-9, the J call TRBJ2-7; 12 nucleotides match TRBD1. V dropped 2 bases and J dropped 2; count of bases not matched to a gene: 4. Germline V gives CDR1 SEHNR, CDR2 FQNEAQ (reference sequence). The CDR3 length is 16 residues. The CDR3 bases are TGTGCCAGCAGCTTAACGGGACAGGGGGCACCCTACGAGCAGTACTTC. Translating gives CASSLTGQGAPYEQYF.

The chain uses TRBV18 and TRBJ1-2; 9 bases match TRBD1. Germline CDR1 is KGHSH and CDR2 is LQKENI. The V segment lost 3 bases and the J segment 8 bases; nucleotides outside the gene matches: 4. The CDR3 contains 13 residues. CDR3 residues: CASSPDRGDGYTF. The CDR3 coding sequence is TGTGCCAGCTCACCCGACAGGGGGGACGGCTACACCTTC.

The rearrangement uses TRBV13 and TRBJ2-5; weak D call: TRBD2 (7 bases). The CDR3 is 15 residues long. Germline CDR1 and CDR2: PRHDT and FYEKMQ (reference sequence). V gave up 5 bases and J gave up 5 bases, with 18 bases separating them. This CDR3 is CASSPLSGGGETQYF. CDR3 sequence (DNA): TGTGCCAGCAGCCCTTTGTCGGGGGGCGGGGAGACCCAGTACTTC.

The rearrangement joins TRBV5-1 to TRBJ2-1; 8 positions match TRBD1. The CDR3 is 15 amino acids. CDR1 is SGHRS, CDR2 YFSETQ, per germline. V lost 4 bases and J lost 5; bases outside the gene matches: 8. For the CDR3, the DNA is TGCGCCAGCAGCGTGACCGGGACAGGTAACAATGAGCAGTTCTTC. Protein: CASSVTGTGNNEQFF.

The CDR3 sequence: CASSLSTSGGYEQFF. The CDR3 DNA sequence: TGTGCCAGCAGCCTATCGACTAGCGGGGGGTATGAGCAGTTCTTC. The V and J genes are TRBV11-2 and TRBJ2-1; 13 bases are a match to TRBD2. J lost 8 bases, V lost 5 bases, and 6 bases had no gene match. Looked up from germline, CDR1 is SGHAT and CDR2 is FQNNGV. There are 15 residues in the CDR3.

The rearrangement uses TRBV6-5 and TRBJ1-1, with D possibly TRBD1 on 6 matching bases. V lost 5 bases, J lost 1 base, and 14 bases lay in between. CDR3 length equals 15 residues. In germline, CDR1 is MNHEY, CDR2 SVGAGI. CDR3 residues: CASSPWDTGNTEAFF. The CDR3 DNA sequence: TGTGCCAGCAGTCCATGGGACACAGGGAACACTGAAGCTTTCTTT.